The rows below give T cell receptor beta chains drawn from one sample of a study of PD-L1 blockade in urothelial cancer. Only in-frame clones appear in the TCRdb table, and some are missing; sequencing was by immunoSEQ multiplex PCR. Of 55,000 to 80,000 clones in the sample, approximately 86% were seen once. Material: PBMCs, obtained around atezolizumab (anti-PD-L1) treatment. These receptors were collected from a man aged 60-69 years with urothelial cancer. Both conserved end residues are trimmed from each CDR3.

v_gene	j_gene	CDR3aa
TRBV4-1	TRBJ1-4	ASSQDGQGASNEKLF
TRBV28	TRBJ1-5	ASLYPGQGHQPQH
TRBV4-1	TRBJ2-3	ASSHASRASGFTDTQY
TRBV7-9	TRBJ1-3	ASSLLGNTIY
TRBV11-2	TRBJ2-3	ASSLASTQY
TRBV7-9	TRBJ1-1	ASSLTPRQGGTEAF
TRBV27	TRBJ1-3	ASSQRGTGNTIY
TRBV30	TRBJ1-3	AWNPQPQGNTIY
TRBV6-6	TRBJ1-4	ASSYPMGTYEKLF
TRBV19	TRBJ1-3	ASSTPAGRSGNTIY
TRBV28	TRBJ1-6	ASSLRESPLH
TRBV15	TRBJ1-4	ATSSGRTGGTNEKLF
TRBV5-6	TRBJ2-3	ASSFVSVEGTDTQY
TRBV12-5	TRBJ1-1	ASGFGTEQSNTEAF
TRBV6-5	TRBJ1-6	ASSYSRDRENSPLH
TRBV4-1	.	ASSQVKGATYEQY
TRBV2	TRBJ2-7	ASSPGTGTYEQY
TRBV6-5	TRBJ1-2	ASSYTQTNYGYT
TRBV27	TRBJ2-5	ASSWGGGAKETQY
TRBV14	TRBJ2-6	ASSLRTGWVSGANVLT
TRBV18	TRBJ2-3	ASSPAGHTDTQY
TRBV6-5	TRBJ1-2	ASSYRDNYGYT
TRBV2	TRBJ2-7	ASSSRTLSSYEQY
TRBV7-2	TRBJ2-1	ASSYGGGRYNEQF
TRBV18	TRBJ2-3	ASSPSQGSTDTQY
TRBV5-1	TRBJ2-2	ASSPDGGTGELF
TRBV7-2	TRBJ1-2	ASSLDSDSPWGYT
TRBV6-4	TRBJ2-2	ASRPTSTGELF
TRBV7-3	TRBJ2-1	ASSLTGVGNEQF
TRBV25-1	TRBJ2-5	ASSVGAGGRETQY
TRBV29-1	TRBJ2-7	SVAREAHRGEQY
TRBV5-1	TRBJ1-1	ASSSLLSPGMGTEAF
TRBV6-5	TRBJ1-6	ASSYSRQGARPLH
TRBV18	TRBJ1-2	ASSPRVQDYGYT
TRBV2	TRBJ2-4	ASSDALGRGNIQY
TRBV4-1	TRBJ2-1	ASSQVYTSTDEQF
TRBV6-1	TRBJ2-5	ASSLPGEETQY
TRBV5-1	TRBJ1-2	ASSLTGEGPYGYT
TRBV19	TRBJ2-7	ASSRDTYYEQY
TRBV2	TRBJ2-5	ASRAGTSSRYQETQY
TRBV18	TRBJ2-5	ASSPNRGETQY
TRBV5-1	TRBJ1-4	ASSLGRGVGNEKLF
TRBV5-1	TRBJ2-7	ASSLEQSLEQY
TRBV14	TRBJ2-1	ASSQAEAGGSKQF
TRBV5-1	TRBJ1-2	ASRYVPTANYGYT
TRBV7-9	TRBJ2-3	ASSFTTGDRGYDTQY
TRBV7-2	TRBJ1-2	ASSPDRTRGYGYT
TRBV4-1	TRBJ2-7	ASSQPDRAHEQY
TRBV7-3	TRBJ2-6	ASSPRTGIPSGANVLT
TRBV6-1	TRBJ1-4	ASRQGAENEKLF
TRBV11-3	TRBJ1-2	ASTGDGGQGYGYT
TRBV11-3	TRBJ2-3	ASSRGDTQY
TRBV7-6	TRBJ2-2	ASSFGRGGELF
TRBV27	TRBJ1-1	ASSVSGTPHEAF
TRBV7-9	TRBJ1-5	ASSLGGGPEPQH